This TCR beta chain was profiled in a study of T cells in Graves' hyperthyroidism and ophthalmopathy. Study-wide findings and caveats: A model of 13 V-J features distinguished ophthalmopathy from stable hyperthyroidism.

Diagnosing involved the use of clinical symptoms, serum thyroxine and TRAb, thyroid ultrasound and orbital computed tomography. V was trimmed by 3 bases and J by 3 bases, leaving 15 bases between them. This CDR3 comprises 15 residues. Looked up from germline, CDR1 is SGHAT and CDR2 is FQNNGV. In regard to this clonotype: As yet, its antigen is unknown.

From RNA transcripts, TCR beta CDR3 regions were amplified. An initial round of RT-PCR targeting the TCR CDR3 relied on the HTBI primer set. MiXCR, run by TCRdb on the multiplex PCR reads, gives a single entry per CDR3 protein. Of around 430,000 distinct CDR3 sequences in the sample, approximately 15% were seen once. The origin of this receptor is a woman aged 25 to 39 with Graves' hyperthyroidism. The rearrangement links TRBV11-2 to TRBJ2-7; a possible D gene is TRBD1 (6 bases). Specimen: blood. Here the CDR3 reads CASSLKTGPNYEQYF. The CDR3 DNA sequence: TGTGCCAGCAGCTTGAAGACAGGACCCAACTACGAGCAGTACTTC. Filled out from reference TRBV11-2 and TRBJ2-7, the complete variable domain reads EAGVAQSPRYKIIEKRQSVAFWCNPISGHATLYWYQQILGQGPKLLIQFQNNGVVDDSQLPKDRFSAERLKGVDSTLKIQPAKLEDSAVYLCASSLKTGPNYEQYFGPGTRLTVT.